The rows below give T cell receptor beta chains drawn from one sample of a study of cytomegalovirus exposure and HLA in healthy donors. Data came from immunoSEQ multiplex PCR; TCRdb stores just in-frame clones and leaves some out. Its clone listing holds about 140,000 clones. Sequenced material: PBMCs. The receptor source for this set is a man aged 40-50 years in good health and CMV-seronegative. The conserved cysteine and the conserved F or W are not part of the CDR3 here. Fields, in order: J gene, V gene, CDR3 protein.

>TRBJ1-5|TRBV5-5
ASSWGTGGQPQH
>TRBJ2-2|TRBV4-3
ASSQRTGGSGELF
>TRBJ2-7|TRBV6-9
ASSPLYGKFGGEQY
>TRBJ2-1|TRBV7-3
ASSLIPLGGVSYNEQF
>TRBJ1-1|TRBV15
ATSSGDRADTEAF
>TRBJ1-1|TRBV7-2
ASSRRVAGNTEAF
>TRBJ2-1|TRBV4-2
ASSQDPGLARNEQF
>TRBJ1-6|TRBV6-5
ASSPGGSDSPLH
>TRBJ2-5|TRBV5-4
ASSLQGARETQY
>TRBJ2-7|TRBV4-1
ASSHPRRGEQY
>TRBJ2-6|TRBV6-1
AIQTGGAGANVLT
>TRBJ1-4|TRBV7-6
ASRLGGRATNEKLF
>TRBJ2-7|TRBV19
ASSGSGTATYEQY
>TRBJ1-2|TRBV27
ASSGTGKNYGYT
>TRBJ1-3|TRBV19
ASRALDRENTIY
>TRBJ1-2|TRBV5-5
ASSPGPQGPHYGYT
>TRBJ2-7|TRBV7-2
ASSLSRGPPYEQY
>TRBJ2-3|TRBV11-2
ASSLDMTGRGDTQY
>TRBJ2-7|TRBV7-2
ASSSRLAGGPNYEQY
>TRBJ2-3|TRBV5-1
ASSSTGGPGGTDTQY
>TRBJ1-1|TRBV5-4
ASSLGQGALDAEAF
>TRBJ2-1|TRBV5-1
ASSLVGGSSEQF
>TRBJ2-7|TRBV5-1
ASSLVARSGGAYEQY
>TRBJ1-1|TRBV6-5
ASSPTGGRIEAF
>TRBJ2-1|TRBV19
ASLDTYNEQF
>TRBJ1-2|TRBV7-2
ASSLDRIYGYT
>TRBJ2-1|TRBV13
ASSLRGAGYNEQF
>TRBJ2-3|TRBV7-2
ASSPRGGPRASTDTQY
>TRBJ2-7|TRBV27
ASSFGDRTYEQY
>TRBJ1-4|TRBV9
ASSVSGQGEKLF
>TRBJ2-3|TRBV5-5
ASSPRNYGTDTQY
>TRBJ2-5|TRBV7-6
ASSLDSLETQY
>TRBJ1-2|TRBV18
ASSPATGGVYGYT
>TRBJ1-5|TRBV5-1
ASSRGEGVIGNQPQH
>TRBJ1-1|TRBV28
ASSFPTQYMNTEAF
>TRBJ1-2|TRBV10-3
AISRTGLGGYT
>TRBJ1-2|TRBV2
ASSGDSNYGYT
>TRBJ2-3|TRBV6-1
AASRAGIDTDTQY
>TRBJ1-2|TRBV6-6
ASSYSDRASYGYT
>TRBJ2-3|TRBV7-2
ASSPLAGLSTDTQY
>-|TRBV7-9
ASSQGQSSYEQY
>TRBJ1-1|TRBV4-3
ASSQEGDRRTEAF